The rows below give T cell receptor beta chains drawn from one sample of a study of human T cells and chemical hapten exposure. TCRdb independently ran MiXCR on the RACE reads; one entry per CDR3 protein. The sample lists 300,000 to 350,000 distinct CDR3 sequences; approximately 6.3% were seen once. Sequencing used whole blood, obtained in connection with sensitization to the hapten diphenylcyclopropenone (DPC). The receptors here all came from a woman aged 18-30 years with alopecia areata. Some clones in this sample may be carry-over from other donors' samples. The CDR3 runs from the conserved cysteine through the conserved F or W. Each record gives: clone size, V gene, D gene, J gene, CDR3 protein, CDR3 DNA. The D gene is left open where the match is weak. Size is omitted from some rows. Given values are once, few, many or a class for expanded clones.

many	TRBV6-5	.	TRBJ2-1	CASRPSRPGSNEQFF	TGTGCCAGCAGGCCTAGCAGGCCGGGGTCGAATGAGCAGTTCTTC
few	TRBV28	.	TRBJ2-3	CASTAQRKTDTQYF	TGTGCCAGCACGGCCCAAAGGAAGACAGATACGCAGTATTTT
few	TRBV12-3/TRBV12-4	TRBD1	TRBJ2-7	CASSGTGYYEQYF	TGTGCCAGCAGTGGGACAGGGTACTACGAGCAGTACTTC
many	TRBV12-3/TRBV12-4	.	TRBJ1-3	CASSLNRLAGNTIYF	TGTGCCAGCAGTTTAAACAGACTCGCTGGAAACACCATATATTTT
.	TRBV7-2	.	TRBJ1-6	CASIMTASFNSPLHF	TGTGCCAGCATAATGACAGCCAGCTTTAATTCACCCCTCCACTTT
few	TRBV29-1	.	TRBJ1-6	CSLDRFGSRPELYNSPLHF	TGCAGCTTGGACCGCTTCGGCTCCCGGCCTGAGCTTTATAATTCACCCCTCCACTTT
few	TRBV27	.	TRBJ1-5	CASSFNRGNQPQHF	TGTGCCAGCAGTTTTAACAGGGGCAATCAGCCCCAGCATTTT
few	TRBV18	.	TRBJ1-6	CASSTISNSPLHF	TGTGCCAGCTCGACTATTAGTAATTCACCCCTCCACTTT
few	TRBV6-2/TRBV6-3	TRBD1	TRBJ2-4	CASSYQGVAKNIQYF	TGTGCCAGCAGTTACCAGGGGGTAGCCAAAAACATTCAGTACTTC
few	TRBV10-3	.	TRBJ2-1	CAISESGANEQFF	TGTGCCATCAGTGAGTCGGGGGCCAATGAGCAGTTCTTC
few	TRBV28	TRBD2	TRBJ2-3	CASSLAASGEADTQYF	TGTGCCAGCAGTTTGGCGGCTAGCGGGGAGGCAGATACGCAGTATTTT
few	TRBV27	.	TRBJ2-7	CASSRVPPTYEQYF	TGTGCCAGCAGTAGAGTCCCGCCCACCTACGAGCAGTACTTC
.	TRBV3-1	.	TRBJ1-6	CASSQVRAAGSPLHF	TGTGCCAGCAGCCAAGTTCGGGCCGCGGGATCACCCCTCCACTTT
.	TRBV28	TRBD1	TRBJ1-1	CASSLWTGGGVSNGAFF	TGTGCCAGCAGTTTATGGACAGGGGGCGGAGTTTCTAATGGAGCTTTCTTT
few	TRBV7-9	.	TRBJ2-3	CASSLPATQYF	TGTGCCAGCAGCTTACCTGCCACGCAGTATTTT
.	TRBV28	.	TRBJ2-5	CASSFYIQQGPPTQYF	TGTGCCAGCAGTTTCTATATCCAACAGGGTCCCCCGACCCAGTACTTC
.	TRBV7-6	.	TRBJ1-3	CASGLAGGNTIYF	TGTGCCAGCGGTTTGGCAGGGGGAAACACCATATATTTT
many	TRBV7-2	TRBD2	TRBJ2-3	CASKSGGARDTQYF	TGTGCCAGTAAAAGCGGGGGGGCGAGAGATACGCAGTATTTT
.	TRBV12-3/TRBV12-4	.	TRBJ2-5	CASSYDRQETQYF	TGTGCCAGCAGTTACGACAGGCAAGAGACCCAGTACTTC
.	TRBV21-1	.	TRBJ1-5	CARNRDRDSNQPQHF	TGTGCCAGGAACCGGGACAGAGATAGCAATCAGCCCCAGCATTTT
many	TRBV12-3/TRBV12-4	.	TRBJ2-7	CASSSRDGYEQYF	TGTGCCAGCAGTTCCCGGGACGGCTACGAGCAGTACTTC
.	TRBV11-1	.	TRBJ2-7	CASSIFMSYEQYF	TGTGCCAGCAGCATCTTCATGAGCTACGAGCAGTACTTC
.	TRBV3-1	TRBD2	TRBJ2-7	CASSQYGTSGSYEQYF	TGTGCCAGCAGCCAGTACGGGACTAGCGGATCCTACGAGCAGTACTTC
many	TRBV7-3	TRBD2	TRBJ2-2	CASSLNSGENTGELFF	TGTGCCAGCAGCTTAAACAGCGGGGAGAACACCGGGGAGCTGTTTTTT
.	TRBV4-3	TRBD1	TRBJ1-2	CASSQGTGGMGGYTF	TGCGCCAGCAGCCAAGGGACAGGGGGCATGGGTGGCTACACCTTC
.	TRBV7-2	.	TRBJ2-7	CASTPEGGIGYEQYF	TGTGCCAGCACCCCGGAAGGGGGTATTGGCTACGAGCAGTACTTC
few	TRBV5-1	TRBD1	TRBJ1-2	CASTPDRGDGYTF	TGCGCCAGCACCCCGGACAGGGGAGACGGCTACACCTTC
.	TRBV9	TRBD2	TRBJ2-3	CASSVEAGLGAVTDTQYF	TGTGCCAGCAGCGTAGAGGCGGGACTAGGGGCTGTCACAGATACGCAGTATTTT
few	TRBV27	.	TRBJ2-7	CASSFAGPSYEQYF	TGTGCCAGCAGTTTCGCAGGCCCCTCCTACGAGCAGTACTTC